These 20 T cell receptor beta chains share one sample of origin, sequenced in a study of T-cell reconstitution after alpha-beta-depleted transplantation in children. Preparation of the TCRbeta library involved a method that used unique molecular identifiers. TCRdb re-derived calls from the PCR reads in MiXCR, one entry per CDR3 protein. The table includes roughly 180,000 distinct CDR3 sequences, 11% detected once. The material sequenced was PBMCs, taken before TCRalphabeta/CD19-depleted stem cell transplant. The receptors shown here come from a boy younger than 10 with acute myeloid leukemia, due to receive a stem cell transplant.

This clonotype was observed many times. This chain connects TRBV4-1 to TRBJ2-7, with TRBD2 matching 13 bases. Germline trimming cut 4 bases from V and 7 bases from J; bases unmatched to any gene: 7. The CDR3 has 15 amino acids. The germline V gene has CDR1 MGHRA and CDR2 YSYEKL. CDR3 nucleotides: TGCGCCAGCAGCCTTGGACTAGCGGGGGCTGGGGAGCAGTACGTC. Translating it yields CASSLGLAGAGEQYV.

This clonotype was recorded at least ten times. The V and J genes are TRBV7-2 and TRBJ2-7, with D perhaps TRBD1 (5 bases). The CDR3 runs 14 residues. Trimming took off 1 base at V and 5 bases at J, with 12 bases between the two ends. Germline V gives CDR1 SGHTA, CDR2 FQGNSA. CDR3 residues: CASSLDMDNNEQYV. For the CDR3, the DNA is TGTGCCAGCAGCTTAGATATGGACAACAACGAGCAGTACGTC.

About this clonotype itself: This may stem from a read error, because a much larger clone lies one nucleotide away. J is TRBJ1-1 and V is TRBV24-1; TRBD1 agrees at 9 bases. CDR3 size: 18 residues. Per the germline V gene, CDR1 is KGHDR and CDR2 is SFDVKD. The CDR3: CATSDTWTGVYVGTVAFF. In DNA form, the CDR3 reads TGTGCCACCAGTGATACCTGGACAGGGGTGTATGTAGGGACTGTAGCTTTCTTT.

This clonotype was recorded many times. The chain uses TRBV20-1 and TRBJ2-5, with 9 bases matching TRBD2. This CDR3 has 14 residues. CDR1 and CDR2 from the germline V gene are DFQATT and SNEGSKA (reference sequence). Losses at the gene ends were 5 bases for V and 5 bases for J; bases not matched to a gene: 9. CDR3 coding DNA: TGCAGTGCTCGGCGGGGGGGCCTCGTGGAGACCCAGTACTTC. This sequence encodes CSARRGGLVETQYF.

The CDR3 sequence is CANLRTSGRPSSYNEQFF. DNA for the CDR3: TGTGCCAACCTAAGGACTAGCGGGCGCCCTAGCTCCTACAATGAGCAGTTCTTC. The chain uses TRBV7-6 and TRBJ2-1, with 11 bases that match TRBD2. The CDR3 is 18 residues long. Trimming took 10 bases from V and 0 from J; bases not matched to a gene: 14. From germline, CDR1 is SGHVS and CDR2 FNYEAQ.

This clonotype was seen many times. The gene calls are TRBV12-3 or TRBV12-4 and TRBJ1-3; no definite D call. The CDR3 runs 17 residues. V lost 5 bases and J lost 4, with 21 bases in between. DNA for the CDR3: TGTGCCAGCAGTCCCTATGGAGGGCGGGGATCCGGAAACACCATATATTTT. It specifies CASSPYGGRGSGNTIYF.

This clonotype was counted ten times or more. V usage is TRBV27 and J usage is TRBJ1-3; 8 nucleotides line up with TRBD1. Germline-derived CDR1 and CDR2 are MNHEY and SMNVEV (reference sequence). The CDR3 contains 17 residues. V lost 5 bases to trimming and J lost 0 bases; unmatched junction nucleotides: 9. The DNA for the CDR3 is TGTGCCAGCAGTCACTACGGACAGGGCCTCTCTGGAAACACCATATATTTT. Translating gives CASSHYGQGLSGNTIYF.

This clonotype occurred many times. This chain joins TRBV12-3 or TRBV12-4 and TRBJ2-3; D is undetermined. This CDR3 spans 16 amino acids. V lost 4 bases to trimming and J lost 4 bases, with 18 bases between them. The CDR3 region is CASSSGLRSASDTQYF. CDR3 DNA sequence: TGTGCCAGCAGTTCGGGCCTCAGGTCCGCGTCAGATACGCAGTATTTT.

This clonotype was detected ten times or more. The V call is TRBV10-3, the J call TRBJ2-1; 7 nucleotides line up with TRBD2. With 3 bases clipped from V and 0 bases from J, the junction kept 8 bases outside the gene matches. CDR3 length: 17 residues. The germline CDR1 and CDR2 sequences are ENHRY and SYGVKD. CDR3: CAISDSSGGSSYNEQFF. The CDR3 DNA reads as TGTGCCATCAGTGATTCGTCGGGAGGCAGCTCCTACAATGAGCAGTTCTTC.

In its sample, this clonotype was seen many times. This chain connects TRBV5-6 to TRBJ2-1; TRBD1 agrees at 7 bases. The CDR3 totals 18 residues. CDR1 SGHDT and CDR2 YYEEEE come from the germline V gene. Trimming took 4 bases from V and 7 from J; bases not matched to a gene: 20. The CDR3 spells CASSGRWGPGGIFNEQFF. The CDR3 DNA reads as TGTGCCAGCAGCGGCCGTTGGGGGCCAGGGGGTATATTTAATGAGCAGTTCTTC.

This clonotype was counted ten times or more. This chain joins TRBV20-1 and TRBJ2-1; a possible D gene is TRBD2 (6 bases). The CDR3 totals 13 residues. Germline CDR1 and CDR2: DFQATT and SNEGSKA (reference sequence). Between the trimmed V and J ends, which lost 5 bases and 8 bases, there was a span of 16 bases. The CDR3 nucleotides are TGCAGTGCTCCGCGGGGCCAGGGCGATGAGCAGTTCTTC. Its translation: CSAPRGQGDEQFF.

There are a few counts of this clonotype. The chain couples TRBV30 to TRBJ1-4; D is uncertain. This CDR3 is 13 amino acids long. The V end lost 0 bases, the J end lost 2 bases, and 4 bases lay between the germline ends. Germline V gene sequence: CDR1 GTSNPN, CDR2 SVGIG (reference sequence). Written as DNA, the CDR3 is TGTGCCTGGAGTGTATTTACTAATGAAAAACTGTTTTTT. Its protein is CAWSVFTNEKLFF.

The sample holds many counts of this clonotype. The chain links TRBV2 to TRBJ2-7, with D possibly TRBD2 on 5 matching bases. In germline, CDR1 is SNHLY, CDR2 FYNNEI. The CDR3 totals 14 residues. V lost 11 bases and J 0 bases, leaving 17 bases between the germline ends. The CDR3 DNA follows: TGTGCCGTGATGGTGGACTTCCCCTCCTACGAGCAGTACGTC. Its translation is CAVMVDFPSYEQYV.

This clonotype was counted ten times or more. This chain connects TRBV12-3 or TRBV12-4 to TRBJ2-5; D not resolved. The V and J ends lost 3 bases and 2 bases respectively, with 7 bases between them. The CDR3 contains 13 residues. CDR3 protein: CASSFRQQETQYF. CDR3 bases: TGTGCCAGCAGTTTTAGGCAGCAAGAGACCCAGTACTTC.

There are many counts of this clonotype. Here the CDR3 DNA reads TGTGCCAGCAGCTTGAGGTTGCAGGGTTTTAGCGAGACCCAGTACTTC. It specifies CASSLRLQGFSETQYF. This chain uses TRBV5-6 with TRBJ2-5, with D tentatively TRBD1 (5 bases). V lost 1 base to trimming and J lost 5 bases, with 18 bases between them. Germline assignment: CDR1 SGHDT and CDR2 YYEEEE. The CDR3 has 16 amino acids. The whole variable domain, filled in from reference TRBV5-6 and TRBJ2-5, reads DAGVTQSPTHLIKTRGQQVTLRCSPKSGHDTVSWYQQALGQGPQFIFQYYEEEERQRGNFPDRFSGHQFPNYSSELNVNALLLGDSALYLCASSLRLQGFSETQYFGPGTRLLVL.

This clonotype was recorded at least ten times. The chain combines TRBV28 with TRBJ1-3; 7 bases fit TRBD1. The CDR3 is 14 amino acids. V gave up 6 bases and J gave up 4 bases; unmatched junction bases: 6. Per germline, CDR1 MDHEN and CDR2 SYDVKM. CDR3 DNA sequence: TGTGCCAGCAGCGTTCCGGGACAGGGAAACACCATATATTTT. Protein: CASSVPGQGNTIYF. The full variable domain, completed using reference TRBV28 and TRBJ1-3, is DVKVTQSSRYLVKRTGEKVFLECVQDMDHENMFWYRQDPGLGLRLIYFSYDVKMKEKGDIPEGYSVSREKKERFSLILESASTNQTSMYLCASSVPGQGNTIYFGEGSWLTVV.

This clonotype was counted at least ten times. The chain joins TRBV7-2 to TRBJ2-3, with 9 nucleotides matching TRBD2. The junction had 9 bases not matched to a gene; V was cut back by 0 bases and J by 2 bases. The V gene's germline CDR1 is SGHTA and CDR2 FQGNSA. This CDR3 region has 18 residues. The CDR3 sequence is CASSLAGLSGRITDTQYF. CDR3 coding DNA: TGTGCCAGCAGCTTAGCCGGGCTTAGCGGGAGAATCACAGATACGCAGTATTTT.

This clonotype was detected many times. The J gene is TRBJ2-7, the V gene TRBV5-1; 7 bases fit TRBD1. Germline CDR1 and CDR2: SGHRS and YFSETQ. The CDR3 has 13 residues. The V and J ends lost 0 bases and 12 bases, in that order; junction bases with no gene match: 9. Written as DNA, the CDR3 is TGCGCCAGCAGCTTGGAGTGGGGGACAGCCGTGTACGTC. Translating gives CASSLEWGTAVYV.

This clonotype was seen only a few times. This chain joins TRBV20-1 and TRBJ2-7; possible D gene TRBD2, 5 bases. In germline, CDR1 is DFQATT, CDR2 SNEGSKA (reference sequence). The V end was cut by 3 bases, the J end by 6 bases, with 15 bases between. This CDR3 is built from 13 residues. The CDR3 reads CSASLVTSGEQYF. Written as DNA, the CDR3 is TGCAGTGCTAGCCTAGTAACTAGTGGCGAGCAGTACTTC.

This clonotype showed up just a few times. This chain links TRBV7-3 with TRBJ2-7; tentative D call: TRBD1 (6 bases). The V end was cut by 5 bases, the J end by 5 bases, with 19 bases between. This CDR3 has 15 amino acids. The germline V gene has CDR1 SGHTA and CDR2 FQGTGA. The CDR3: CASSRTGLSLDEQYF. DNA for the CDR3: TGTGCCAGCAGCCGAACAGGGTTGTCACTCGACGAGCAGTACTTC.